The 27 T cell receptor beta chains below all came from one sample that was sequenced in a study of T cell repertoires in cytomegalovirus infection. TCRdb processed the reads anew with MiXCR; each CDR3 protein has one entry. The sample has about 230,000 distinct CDR3 sequences, 22% seen once. What was sequenced was CD8+ T cells from PBMCs. All receptors come from a human donor in good health (CMV status not recorded). Some clones in this sample may be carry-over from other donors' samples.

The table lists this clonotype with many counts. This rearrangement joins TRBV7-2 to TRBJ1-5; D is perhaps TRBD1 (5 bases). CDR1 is SGHTA and CDR2 is FQGNSA in the germline V gene. The CDR3 has 13 residues. Trimming took off 5 bases at V and 6 bases at J, with 11 bases between the two ends. CDR3 bases: TGTGCCAGCAGCCAGAACGGGGCTCAGCCCCAGCATTTT. Protein: CASSQNGAQPQHF. Filled out from reference TRBV7-2 and TRBJ1-5, the complete variable domain reads GAGVSQSPSNKVTEKGKDVELRCDPISGHTALYWYRQSLGQGLEFLIYFQGNSAPDKSGLPSDRFSAERTGGSVSTLTIQRTQQEDSAVYLCASSQNGAQPQHFGDGTRLSIL.

The chain links TRBV11-3 to TRBJ1-5; D not certain. This CDR3 spans 16 amino acids. CDR1 SGHNT and CDR2 YENEEA come from the germline V gene. V lost 0 bases, J lost 0 bases, and 9 bases lay in between. The CDR3 nucleotides are TGTGCCAGCAGCTTAGAGGCTACTTATAGCAATCAGCCCCAGCATTTT. Amino acid sequence: CASSLEATYSNQPQHF. Together with reference TRBV11-3 and TRBJ1-5, the CDR3 gives the full variable domain: EAGVVQSPRYKIIEKKQPVAFWCNPISGHNTLYWYLQNLGQGPELLIRYENEEAVDDSQLPKDRFSAERLKGVDSTLKIQPAELGDSAVYLCASSLEATYSNQPQHFGDGTRLSIL.

This clonotype showed up many times. The J gene is TRBJ2-3, the V gene TRBV12-3 or TRBV12-4; 10 bases match TRBD2. The CDR3 is 15 amino acids. Unmatched junction bases numbered 2, after V lost 2 bases and J lost 3 bases. The DNA of the CDR3 is TGTGCCAGCAGTTTACAAGCGGGGGGGACAGATACGCAGTATTTT. Translation: CASSLQAGGTDTQYF.

This clonotype was picked up many times. This sequence joins TRBV7-6 and TRBJ2-5, with no clear D. The V gene's germline CDR1 is SGHVS and CDR2 FNYEAQ. This CDR3 comprises 14 residues. Between the trimmed V and J ends, which lost 3 bases and 0 bases, there was a span of 8 bases. This chain's CDR3 is CASSFGGNQETQYF. CDR3 bases: TGTGCCAGCAGCTTCGGTGGGAACCAAGAGACCCAGTACTTC. The complete variable domain, with remaining parts taken from reference TRBV7-6 and TRBJ2-5, reads GAGVSQSPRYKVTKRGQDVALRCDPISGHVSLYWYRQALGQGPEFLTYFNYEAQQDKSGLPNDRFSAERPEGSISTLTIQRTEQRDSAMYRCASSFGGNQETQYFGPGTRLLVL.

The chain recombines TRBV19 with TRBJ1-5, with TRBD1 matching over 9 bases. V shed 8 bases and J 2 bases; nucleotides not matched to a gene: 16. The CDR3 length is 18 residues. Germline V CDR1 and CDR2: LNHDA, SQIVND (reference sequence). The CDR3 spells CASSHPGQGGRGNQPQHF. The CDR3 DNA reads as TGTGCCAGTTCCCATCCGGGACAGGGAGGAAGGGGCAATCAGCCCCAGCATTTT.

This chain uses TRBV7-9 with TRBJ1-4; D is perhaps TRBD1 (5 bases). The V gene lost 8 bases and the J gene lost 2 bases, with 9 bases spanning the gap. The V gene's germline CDR1 is SEHNR and CDR2 FQNEAQ (reference sequence). The CDR3 contains 13 residues. CDR3 in DNA: TGTGCCAGCCGGTCAGGGACTAATGAAAAACTGTTTTTT. Residues: CASRSGTNEKLFF. The variable domain in full, with the rest retrieved from reference TRBV7-9 and TRBJ1-4, is DTGVSQNPRHKITKRGQNVTFRCDPISEHNRLYWYRQTLGQGPEFLTYFQNEAQLEKSRLLSDRFSAERPKGSFSTLEIQRTEQGDSAMYLCASRSGTNEKLFFGSGTQLSVL.

This clonotype came up many times. The chain couples TRBV7-8 to TRBJ2-1; 13 nucleotides agree with TRBD2. Trimming removed 5 bases from V and 7 bases from J; junction bases left unmatched: 14. The germline V gene has CDR1 SGHVS and CDR2 FQNEAQ. The length of the CDR3 is 18 residues. The CDR3 coding sequence is TGTGCCAGCAGCAGACAAGCGGGACTAGCGGGGCCTGGGAATGAGCAGTTCTTC. Its translation: CASSRQAGLAGPGNEQFF.

The genes are TRBV5-1 and TRBJ1-1; D is undetermined. The V gene's germline CDR1 is SGHRS and CDR2 YFSETQ. V was cut by 0 bases and J by 4 bases, with 13 bases left in between. The CDR3 is made up of 15 amino acids. CDR3 residues: CASSLVGVTGTEAFF. Written as DNA, the CDR3 is TGCGCCAGCAGCTTGGTCGGGGTAACGGGCACTGAAGCTTTCTTT.

Ten or more counts support this clonotype. The chain employs TRBV11-2 and TRBJ2-1; 10 nucleotides align to TRBD2. The V gene's germline CDR1 is SGHAT and CDR2 FQNNGV. There are 15 residues in the CDR3. J lost 6 bases, V lost 3 bases, and 5 bases had no gene match. The CDR3 protein is CASSFWTSGSNEQFF. CDR3 sequence (DNA): TGTGCCAGCAGCTTTTGGACTAGCGGCTCCAATGAGCAGTTCTTC.

This clonotype was observed a few times. The junction does not match germline at one end; this may be a read error. The CDR3 is CASSLDRGNAEAFF. The CDR3 DNA reads as TGTGCCAGCAGCTTAGACAGGGGGAACGCTGAAGCTTTCTTT. This chain joins TRBV7-3 and TRBJ1-1; 9 bases align to TRBD1. The CDR3 contains 14 residues. The germline CDR1 and CDR2 sequences are SGHTA and FQGTGA.

This clonotype appeared a few times. The rearrangement uses TRBV4-1 and TRBJ1-1; D unclear. Germline V CDR1 and CDR2: MGHRA, YSYEKL. V was trimmed by 3 bases and J by 2 bases, leaving 10 bases between them. The CDR3 length is 14 residues. The CDR3 nucleotides read TGCGCCAGCAGCCACCCCCTGGGCAACACTGAAGCTTTCTTT. This encodes CASSHPLGNTEAFF.

The chain recombines TRBV6-4 with TRBJ1-6; 7 bases fit TRBD1. Germline V CDR1 and CDR2: MRHNA, SNTAGT. The CDR3 has 16 amino acids. V gave up 6 bases and J gave up 4 bases; unmatched junction bases: 9. The CDR3 DNA reads as TGTGCCAGCAGAAACGAGAAGACAGGGTATAATTCACCCCTCCACTTT. Residues: CASRNEKTGYNSPLHF.

This clonotype was seen a few times. The chain is built from TRBV6-2 or TRBV6-3 and TRBJ2-1; 9 nucleotides match TRBD2. V was pared by 0 bases and J by 0 bases, with 6 bases of the junction left unmatched. Per the germline V gene, CDR1 is MNHEY and CDR2 is SVGEGT. This CDR3 contains 18 residues. Here the CDR3 DNA reads TGTGCCAGCAGTTACTCTCCTAGCGGGGCAAGCTCCTACAATGAGCAGTTCTTC. As protein: CASSYSPSGASSYNEQFF.

The CDR3 is CASSLSGEWADGYTF. The CDR3 nucleotides are TGTGCCAGCAGCTTGTCAGGGGAGTGGGCGGATGGCTACACCTTC. The V gene is TRBV7-9, the J gene TRBJ1-2; possible D gene TRBD1, 6 bases. This CDR3 contains 15 residues. The V gene's germline CDR1 is SEHNR and CDR2 FQNEAQ (reference sequence). The ends were cut back, 3 bases at V and 6 bases at J, with 17 bases in the middle.

This clonotype was seen a handful of times. This chain connects TRBV7-9 to TRBJ1-1; possible D gene TRBD1, 5 bases. This CDR3 spans 14 amino acids. V lost 2 bases, J lost 4 bases, and 11 bases lay in between. The germline CDR1 and CDR2 sequences are SEHNR and FQNEAQ (reference sequence). In DNA form, the CDR3 reads TGTGCCAGCAGCTTATTGGGGCAGGGCACTGAAGCTTTCTTT. Residues: CASSLLGQGTEAFF.

The chain has TRBV9 and TRBJ2-7; 7 bases align to TRBD1. This CDR3 comprises 16 residues. After removal of 0 bases from V and 2 bases from J, the junction contained 8 bases not matched to a gene. CDR1 is SGDLS and CDR2 is YYNGEE in the germline V gene. The DNA for the CDR3 is TGTGCCAGCAGCGTAGAGGGTTTGCAGGGGGCCTACGAGCAGTACTTC. Protein: CASSVEGLQGAYEQYF.

This chain joins TRBV9 and TRBJ2-7, with D maybe TRBD1 (7 bases). CDR3 length: 15 residues. The V end lost 0 bases, the J end lost 4 bases, and 14 bases lay between the germline ends. Germline CDR1 is SGDLS and CDR2 is YYNGEE. CDR3 sequence reads: CASSVDGGTVYEQYF. DNA for the CDR3: TGTGCCAGCAGCGTAGATGGAGGGACAGTTTACGAGCAGTACTTC.

The chain couples TRBV7-7 to TRBJ2-2, with D perhaps given as TRBD1 or TRBD2 (5 bases each). CDR1 is SSHAT and CDR2 is FNYEAQ in the germline V gene (reference sequence). The CDR3 runs to 16 residues. V was cut by 5 bases and J by 3 bases, with 16 bases left in between. The CDR3 nucleotides are TGTGCCAGCAGCCCGGGACGCTCACTTCACACCGGGGAGCTGTTTTTT. It is translated as CASSPGRSLHTGELFF.

This clonotype was observed a single time. The chain combines TRBV7-2 with TRBJ1-5, with D tentatively TRBD1 (6 bases). Looked up from germline, CDR1 is SGHTA and CDR2 is FQGNSA. This CDR3 contains 14 residues. Between the trimmed V and J ends, which lost 1 base and 12 bases, there was a span of 16 bases. CDR3 amino acids: CASSLGGPNQFQHF. In DNA, the CDR3 is TGTGCCAGCAGCTTAGGGGGGCCCAATCAGTTCCAGCATTTT.

At least ten counts were recorded for this clonotype. The V and J genes are TRBV7-2 and TRBJ1-2, with unresolved D. The CDR3 sequence is 13 residues long. CDR1 is SGHTA and CDR2 is FQGNSA in the germline V gene. The V end lost 5 bases, the J end lost 4 bases, and 11 bases lay between the germline ends. CDR3 sequence (DNA): TGTGCCAGCAGCAATGACCTGGGCTATGGCTACACCTTC. Translated, it gives CASSNDLGYGYTF.

In this sample, this clonotype turned up many times. The chain has TRBV7-2 and TRBJ2-3; D might be TRBD1 (6 bases). The CDR3 loop spans 16 amino acids. V was clipped by 4 bases and J by 0 bases, with 14 bases between them. The germline V gene has CDR1 SGHTA and CDR2 FQGNSA. In nucleotides, the CDR3 is TGTGCCAGCAGCTCGGCCGGGACAAAGAGCACAGATACGCAGTATTTT. Protein product: CASSSAGTKSTDTQYF.

The chain uses TRBV23-1 and TRBJ2-7; 7 bases align to TRBD2. TRBV23-1 is designated an ORF whose function remains uncertain. The CDR3 loop spans 15 amino acids. The V segment lost 7 bases and the J segment 1 base; nucleotides outside the gene matches: 10. CDR3: CASKASGSSSYEQYF. Here the CDR3 DNA reads TGCGCCAGCAAGGCTAGCGGCTCTTCTTCCTACGAGCAGTACTTC.

The chain uses TRBV20-1 and TRBJ1-2; possible D gene TRBD1, 6 bases. Trimming shortened V by 0 bases and J by 6 bases, and 20 bases separated the two germline ends. This CDR3 is built from 16 residues. Germline CDR1 DFQATT, CDR2 SNEGSKA (reference sequence). CDR3 in amino acids: CSARDTVQGLIHGYTF. Here the CDR3 DNA reads TGCAGTGCTAGAGATACGGTCCAGGGGTTAATTCATGGCTACACCTTC.

In regard to this clonotype: A much larger clone differs from this one at a single base, so this may be a read error. The chain couples TRBV7-9 to TRBJ2-2, with D perhaps matching TRBD1 (5 bases). Germline lookup yields CDR1 SEHNR and CDR2 FQNEAQ (reference sequence). V dropped 8 bases and J dropped 7 bases, with 20 bases sitting between them. The CDR3 has 15 residues. CDR3 region: CASWGSLLGLGELFF. CDR3 DNA sequence: TGTGCCAGCTGGGGCTCCCTCTTAGGGCTCGGGGAGCTGTTTTTT. Full variable domain (outside the CDR3, taken from reference TRBV7-9 and TRBJ2-2): DTGVSQNPRHKITKRGQNVTFRCDPISEHNRLYWYRQTLGQGPEFLTYFQNEAQLEKSRLLSDRFSAERPKGSFSTLEIQRTEQGDSAMYLCASWGSLLGLGELFFGEGSRLTVL.

This clonotype occurred a few times. V gene TRBV14 combines with J gene TRBJ2-7, with D unclear. Germline CDR1 SGHDN, CDR2 FVKESK. The ends were cut back, 0 bases at V and 5 bases at J, with 11 bases in the middle. This CDR3 is 14 amino acids long. CDR3 DNA sequence: TGTGCCAGCAGCCAAGACAGGAGACTTGACGAGCAGTACTTC. Translating gives CASSQDRRLDEQYF.

V gene TRBV11-2 combines with J gene TRBJ2-2, with D unclear. Deletions cut 3 bases from V and 0 bases from J, with 8 bases between. Germline V CDR1 and CDR2: SGHAT, FQNNGV. The CDR3 is 15 residues long. This CDR3 reads CASSFALANTGELFF. The CDR3 DNA reads as TGTGCCAGCAGCTTTGCTCTAGCGAACACCGGGGAGCTGTTTTTT.

The chain is built from TRBV12-3 or TRBV12-4 and TRBJ2-3; unclear D gene. Trimming took off 3 bases at V and 3 bases at J, with 7 bases between the two ends. The CDR3 runs to 13 residues. The DNA of the CDR3 is TGTGCCAGCAGTTTTTTTTTGACAGATACGCAGTATTTT. Translated, it gives CASSFFLTDTQYF.